These 7 T cell receptor beta chains share one sample of origin, sequenced in a study of shared clonotypes between healthy human individuals. The protocol was immunoSEQ multiplex PCR, while the TCRdb copy is restricted to in-frame clones and leaves out a portion. The table records just over 2,000,000 clones, 85% to 95% of them present only once. The sample comprised naive CD4+ T cells sorted from blood. Specified subset: CD45RA+ positively selected. The receptors stem from a young man in good health.

CDR3 residues: CASSHSGRGETQYF. CDR3 in DNA: TGTGCCAGCAGCCATAGCGGGAGGGGAGAGACCCAGTACTTC. This chain joins TRBV11-3 and TRBJ2-5, with 11 bases aligning to TRBD2. The CDR3 is 14 amino acids. CDR1 SGHNT and CDR2 YENEEA come from the germline V gene. V lost 5 bases, J lost 4 bases, and 3 bases stayed unmatched.

Concerning this clone itself: This sample also contains other DNA sequences that code for the same CDR3. The chain joins TRBV4-1 to TRBJ1-3; tentatively, D is TRBD1 (5 bases). The CDR3 has 16 residues. Germline CDR1 is MGHRA and CDR2 is YSYEKL. With 0 bases removed from V and 0 bases from J, the gap between germline ends came to 9 bases. CDR3 DNA: TGCGCCAGCAGCCAAGAGGGGGGAACCTCTGGAAACACCATATATTTT. Protein: CASSQEGGTSGNTIYF.

The chain combines TRBV5-1 with TRBJ2-1; 7 positions agree with TRBD2. The V and J ends lost 4 bases and 4 bases, in that order; junction bases with no gene match: 11. This CDR3 spans 16 amino acids. Germline V gene data show CDR1 as SGHRS and CDR2 as YFSETQ. The CDR3 nucleotides are TGCGCCAGCAGCCCGACCGGGGCGGGGGAGTACAATGAGCAGTTCTTC. Residues: CASSPTGAGEYNEQFF.

This clone showed up just once. Other nucleotide sequences from this sample produce the same CDR3. The rearrangement uses TRBV29-1 and TRBJ2-3; no firm D call. The CDR3 totals 12 residues. The germline CDR1 and CDR2 sequences are SQVTM and ANQGSEA. V was trimmed by 5 bases and J by 3 bases, leaving 9 bases between them. The CDR3 nucleotides read TGCAGCGTTACGCCATCGACAGATACGCAGTATTTT. This translates into CSVTPSTDTQYF.

With regard to this clone: This same CDR3 is encoded by further DNA sequences in the sample. The rearrangement uses TRBV7-6 and TRBJ1-3; the D is unclear. Germline V gives CDR1 SGHVS, CDR2 FNYEAQ. This CDR3 region has 14 residues. V lost 0 bases and J 3 bases, leaving 6 bases between the germline ends. Written as DNA, the CDR3 is TGTGCCAGCAGCTTAGCGGAGAGTGGAAACACCATATATTTT. Translation: CASSLAESGNTIYF.

This chain connects TRBV27 to TRBJ2-1; the match to TRBD2 covers 8 bases. The CDR3 is 16 amino acids. The germline V gene encodes CDR1 MNHEY and CDR2 SMNVEV (reference sequence). The V gene end was trimmed by 3 bases and the J gene end by 0 bases; junction bases not matched to a gene: 4. The CDR3 loop reads CASSFERGSSYNEQFF. As DNA, the CDR3 is TGTGCCAGCAGTTTTGAGCGGGGGAGCTCCTACAATGAGCAGTTCTTC.

The J gene is TRBJ2-6, the V gene TRBV4-3; D is unclear. Germline V CDR1 and CDR2: LGHNA, YSLEER. V was pared by 4 bases and J by 3 bases, with 7 bases between. The CDR3 is made up of 14 amino acids. The CDR3 nucleotides are TGCGCCAGCAGCCCCTATTTTGGGGCCAACGTCCTGACTTTC. It encodes CASSPYFGANVLTF.